This record covers a single TCR beta chain. What it recognizes is unknown. This specimen belongs to a study of T cell repertoires in cytomegalovirus infection. Study as a whole: Alongside well-studied HLA-B-restricted CMV epitopes, recently identified HLA-C-restricted CMV epitopes were also used. CMV infection and matching HLA type were both indicated by public TCR beta signatures.

Study results and limitations: Across the ex vivo response, the dominant clonotypes were HLA-C-restricted CMV-specific TCR beta clonotypes. Cumulative frequency of public TCR beta families picked out carriers of CMV plus the relevant HLA.

V dropped 5 bases and J dropped 4; count of bases not matched to a gene: 7. Germline CDR1 and CDR2: SGHVS and FQNEAQ. The length of the CDR3 is 15 residues. TCRdb recomputed calls from the reads with MiXCR, one row per CDR3 protein. The profile covers about 470,000 distinct CDR3 sequences, with about 44% appearing a single time and about 41% taken by the ten largest. This sequence originates from a human donor in good health (CMV status not recorded). Some clones in this sample may be carry-over from other donors' samples. The sequencing here drew on cultured PBMCs, taken from culture after CMV antigen stimulation. The J gene is TRBJ2-5, the V gene TRBV7-8; 10 positions match TRBD1. CDR3 in amino acids: CASSVRQGAGETQYF. The DNA for the CDR3 is TGTGCCAGCAGCGTAAGACAGGGGGCCGGAGAGACCCAGTACTTC.